Each of the 5 T cell receptor beta chains below was sequenced from the same sample in a study of T cell changes during pregnancy in multiple sclerosis. Measured with immunoSEQ multiplex PCR; TCRdb has only the in-frame clones, and not every one. The data contain about 27,000 clones, about 89% of them singletons. Specimen: CD8+ T cells from peripheral blood mononuclear cells, collected in the first trimester of pregnancy. These receptor sequences come from a female donor in good health, enrolled as a control in a pregnancy study.

On this clone itself: Other DNA sequences within the sample encode an identical CDR3. V is TRBV19 and J is TRBJ1-1; 9 bases agree with TRBD1. Germline V lookup: CDR1 LNHDA, CDR2 SQIVND (reference sequence). V was clipped by 6 bases and J by 5 bases; unmatched bases: 1. The length of the CDR3 is 12 residues. The CDR3: CASRTGGTEAFF. The DNA of the CDR3 is TGTGCCAGTAGGACAGGGGGAACTGAAGCTTTCTTT.

The chain carries TRBV11-2 and TRBJ2-6; 7 positions agree with TRBD1. The trim removed 6 bases at V and 2 bases at J, leaving 13 bases unmatched. This CDR3 is built from 18 residues. Per the germline V gene, CDR1 is SGHAT and CDR2 is FQNNGV. CDR3 region: CASRPTGVDFTGANVLTF. DNA of the CDR3: TGTGCCAGCAGACCCACAGGGGTCGATTTTACTGGGGCCAACGTCCTGACTTTC.

This chain connects TRBV27 to TRBJ2-5, with TRBD2 as a possible D gene (6 bases). This CDR3 is built from 14 residues. Trimming left V 2 bases short and J 5 bases short, with 12 bases between. From germline, CDR1 is MNHEY and CDR2 SMNVEV (reference sequence). CDR3 residues: CASSLVGGGETQYF. In DNA form, the CDR3 reads TGTGCCAGCAGTTTAGTGGGGGGAGGTGAGACCCAGTACTTC.

The genes are TRBV30 and TRBJ1-3; D may be TRBD1 (6 bases). The CDR3 extends over 15 amino acids. V was cut by 5 bases and J by 4 bases, with 18 bases left in between. The germline gives CDR1 GTSNPN, CDR2 SVGIG (reference sequence). In DNA, the CDR3 is TGTGCCTGGGAATCCCCCGGGACAACGGGAAACACCATATATTTT. Its protein is CAWESPGTTGNTIYF.

The chain combines TRBV28 with TRBJ2-3; a possible D gene is TRBD2 (6 bases). The length of the CDR3 is 14 residues. The V gene's germline CDR1 is MDHEN and CDR2 SYDVKM. Trimming took 3 bases from V and 1 from J, leaving 8 bases between them. The CDR3 sequence: CASSFERGTDTQYF. CDR3 DNA sequence: TGTGCCAGCAGTTTTGAGCGGGGCACAGATACGCAGTATTTT.